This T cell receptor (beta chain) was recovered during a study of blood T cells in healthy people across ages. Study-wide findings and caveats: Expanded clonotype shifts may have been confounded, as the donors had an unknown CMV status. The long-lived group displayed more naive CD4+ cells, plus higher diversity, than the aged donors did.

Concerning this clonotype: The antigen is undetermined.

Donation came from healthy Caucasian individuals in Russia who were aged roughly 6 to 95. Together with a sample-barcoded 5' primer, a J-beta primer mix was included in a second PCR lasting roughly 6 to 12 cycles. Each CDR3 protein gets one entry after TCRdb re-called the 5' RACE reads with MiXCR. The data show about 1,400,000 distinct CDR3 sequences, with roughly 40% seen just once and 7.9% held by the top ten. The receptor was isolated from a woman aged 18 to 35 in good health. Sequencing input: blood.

In DNA, the CDR3 is TGTGCCAGCAGCCCAATCCTGGGGCCCACAGATACGCAGTATTTT. As protein: CASSPILGPTDTQYF. V and J are TRBV7-6 and TRBJ2-3, with D possibly TRBD1 on 5 matching bases. The V end was cut by 5 bases, the J end by 2 bases, with 14 bases between. CDR1 and CDR2 (germline): SGHVS, FNYEAQ. The CDR3 is 15 amino acids.